This T cell receptor beta chain originates from a study of blood T cell repertoires in COVID-19. The CDR3 is 15 residues long. Germline CDR1 reads SGHVS; CDR2 reads FQNEAQ. Trimming pared 1 base from V and 0 bases from J, leaving 10 bases between. The table came from immunoSEQ multiplex PCR; TCRdb's copy has only in-frame clones and leaves some out. The table lists tens of thousands of clones, about four fifths of them singletons. The sample taken for sequencing was peripheral blood. The chain carries TRBV7-8 and TRBJ2-7, with a tentative D call TRBD2 (5 bases). This TCR derives from a man older than 75 with COVID-19, enrolled during active disease. The CDR3 protein is CASSLDLGSSYEQYF. CDR3 DNA: TGTGCCAGCAGCTTAGATTTGGGGAGCTCCTACGAGCAGTACTTC.